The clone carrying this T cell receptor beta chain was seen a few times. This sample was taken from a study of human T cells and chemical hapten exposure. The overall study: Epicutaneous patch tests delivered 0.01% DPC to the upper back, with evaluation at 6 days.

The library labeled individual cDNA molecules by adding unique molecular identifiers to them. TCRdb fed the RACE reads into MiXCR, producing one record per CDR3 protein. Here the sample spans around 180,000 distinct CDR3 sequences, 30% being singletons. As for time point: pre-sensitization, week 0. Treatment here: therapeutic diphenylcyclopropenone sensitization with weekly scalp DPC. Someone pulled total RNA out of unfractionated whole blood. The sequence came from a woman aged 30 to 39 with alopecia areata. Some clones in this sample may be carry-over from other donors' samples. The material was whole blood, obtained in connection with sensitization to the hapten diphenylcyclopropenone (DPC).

As DNA, the CDR3 is TGTGCCAGCAGTCCGGACAGGAGGATTACGGCTAACTATGGCTACACCTTC. Translation gives CASSPDRRITANYGYTF. The genes are TRBV6-2 or TRBV6-3 and TRBJ1-2, with 7 bases matching TRBD1. Germline V lookup: CDR1 MNHEY, CDR2 SVGEGT. The trim removed 5 bases at V and 0 bases at J, leaving 12 bases unmatched. The CDR3 spans 17 residues.